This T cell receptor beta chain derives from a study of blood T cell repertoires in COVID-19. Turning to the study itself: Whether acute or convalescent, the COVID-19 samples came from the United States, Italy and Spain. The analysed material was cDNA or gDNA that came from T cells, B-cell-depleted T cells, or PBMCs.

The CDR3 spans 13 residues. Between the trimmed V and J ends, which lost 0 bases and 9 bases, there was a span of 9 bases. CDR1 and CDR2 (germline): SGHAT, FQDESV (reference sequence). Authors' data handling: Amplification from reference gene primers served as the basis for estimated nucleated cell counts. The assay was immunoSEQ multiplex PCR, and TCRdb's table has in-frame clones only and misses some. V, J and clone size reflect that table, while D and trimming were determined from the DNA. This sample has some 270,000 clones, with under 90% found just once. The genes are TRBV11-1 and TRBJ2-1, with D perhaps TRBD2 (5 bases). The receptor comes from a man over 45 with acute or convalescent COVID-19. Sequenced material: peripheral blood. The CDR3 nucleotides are TGTGCCAGCAGCTTAGCGCGTCTAGCTGAGCAGTTCTTC. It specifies CASSLARLAEQFF.